These 19 T cell receptor beta chains were all obtained from the same sample, sequenced in a study of spatial heterogeneity in lung cancer. Indicated time point: sample taken at primary tumor resection. TCRdb redid the calling of the 5' RACE reads with MiXCR, one entry per CDR3 protein. Seen here are over 13,000 distinct CDR3 sequences, 3.6% observed once, and the top ten hold 9.8%. The sequencing here drew on normal lung tissue next to the tumor, taken at surgery. The source is a male donor with early-stage non-small cell lung cancer.

This clonotype was counted ten times or more. This beta chain slipped into a library made for alpha chains as a stray read, so its size is not meaningful. The chain couples TRBV4-3 to TRBJ2-7, with TRBD2 matching 9 bases. This CDR3 has 15 amino acids. Germline values: CDR1 LGHNA, CDR2 YSLEER. J gave up 6 bases and V 0 bases, and 6 bases lay outside the gene matches. As DNA, the CDR3 is TGCGCCAGCAGCCAAGAATTAGCGGGAGTCCGCGAGCAGTACTTC. Protein product: CASSQELAGVREQYF.

Ten or more counts support this clonotype. The library was designed around alpha chains, so this beta chain is a stray read whose abundance carries little weight. V is TRBV30 and J is TRBJ1-3, with D possibly being TRBD1 (5 bases). CDR3 length: 14 amino acids. Looked up from germline, CDR1 is GTSNPN and CDR2 is SVGIG (reference sequence). V was shortened by 7 bases and J by 7 bases, with 20 bases between the two germline ends. The CDR3 DNA sequence: TGTGCCTCTACCGGGGGGTCGACTGTCAACACCATATATTTT. Its protein is CASTGGSTVNTIYF.

Ten or more counts support this clonotype. Since the library was made to target alpha chains, this beta chain is a stray read and its abundance is not meaningful. V gene TRBV7-8 combines with J gene TRBJ2-3; no reliable D call. Germline loops: CDR1 SGHVS, CDR2 FQNEAQ. The CDR3 is 12 amino acids. V lost 0 bases and J lost 6, with 4 bases in between. The CDR3 reads CASSLASDTQYF. Here the CDR3 DNA reads TGTGCCAGCAGCTTAGCTTCCGATACGCAGTATTTT.

This clonotype showed up many times. This beta chain is a stray read from a library made for alpha chains; its abundance is not meaningful. The chain has TRBV5-1 and TRBJ2-7, with TRBD1 as a possible D gene (6 bases). V was trimmed by 4 bases and J by 5 bases, leaving 16 bases between them. Germline CDR1 SGHRS, CDR2 YFSETQ. The CDR3 totals 14 residues. CDR3 coding DNA: TGCGCCAGCAGCCGCCAGGGGTCGGACAACGAGCAGTACTTC. Protein sequence: CASSRQGSDNEQYF.

This clonotype was seen repeatedly, ten times or more. In a library made to pick up alpha chains, this beta chain is a stray read with a size that means little. This chain uses TRBV7-9 with TRBJ1-1, with D possibly being TRBD1 (5 bases). The CDR3 is 12 amino acids. Germline V gene sequence: CDR1 SEHNR, CDR2 FQNEAQ (reference sequence). V was cut by 7 bases and J by 4 bases, with 10 bases left in between. The CDR3 region has the DNA TGTGCCAGCAACATCGGGGGCACTGAAGCTTTCTTT. It is translated as CASNIGGTEAFF. The complete variable domain, with remaining parts taken from reference TRBV7-9 and TRBJ1-1, reads DTGVSQNPRHKITKRGQNVTFRCDPISEHNRLYWYRQTLGQGPEFLTYFQNEAQLEKSRLLSDRFSAERPKGSFSTLEIQRTEQGDSAMYLCASNIGGTEAFFGQGTRLTVV.

This clonotype was detected ten times or more. This beta chain is a stray read from a library made for alpha chains; its abundance is not meaningful. CDR3 bases: TGTGCCACCAGTTTCGGTCCCCTAGGCGAGCAGTTCTTC. Its protein product is CATSFGPLGEQFF. This sequence joins TRBV24-1 and TRBJ2-1; D gene ambiguous. The CDR3 spans 13 residues. V was shortened by 6 bases and J by 10 bases, with 15 bases between the two germline ends. Germline loops: CDR1 KGHDR, CDR2 SFDVKD.

This clonotype was observed many times. The library was designed around alpha chains, so this beta chain is a stray read whose abundance carries little weight. V gene TRBV6-5 combines with J gene TRBJ2-7, with a weak D call TRBD2 (5 bases). With 6 bases removed from V and 3 bases from J, the gap between germline ends came to 6 bases. Germline CDR1 reads MNHEY; CDR2 reads SVGAGI. The CDR3 consists of 11 residues. CDR3 DNA: TGTGCCAGCAGCACTAGCTACGAGCAGTACTTC. Translation: CASSTSYEQYF.

This clonotype has a count of ten or more. Because this beta chain is a stray read in a library intended to capture alpha chains, its abundance should not be given much weight. This chain uses TRBV7-3 with TRBJ2-1, with 8 nucleotides matching TRBD2. CDR3 size: 16 residues. The germline gives CDR1 SGHTA, CDR2 FQGTGA. V shed 5 bases and J 9 bases; nucleotides not matched to a gene: 15. Here the CDR3 DNA reads TGTGCCAGCAGCGCCGGTCCGGGACTAGTAACTCGTGAGCAGTTCTTC. Protein: CASSAGPGLVTREQFF. Complete variable domain (other parts from reference TRBV7-3 and TRBJ2-1): GAGVSQTPSNKVTEKGKYVELRCDPISGHTALYWYRQSLGQGPEFLIYFQGTGAADDSGLPNDRFFAVRPEGSVSTLKIQRTERGDSAVYLCASSAGPGLVTREQFFGPGTRLTVL.

With respect to this clonotype: Little can be read into the size of this beta chain, an off-target read in a library designed for alpha chains. The chain is built from TRBV6-6 and TRBJ1-3; the D gene is possibly TRBD1 (6 bases). Germline-derived CDR1 and CDR2 are MNHNY and SVGAGI (reference sequence). The length of the CDR3 is 17 residues. The germline V and J ends were trimmed by 2 bases and 0 bases, with 14 bases remaining between them. The CDR3 loop reads CASSYPDRLRSGNTIYF. Here the CDR3 DNA reads TGTGCCAGCAGTTACCCCGACAGGCTTCGCTCTGGAAACACCATATATTTT.

In its sample, this clonotype was seen many times. This beta chain is an unintended read in a library built for alpha chains; its size means little. The rearrangement joins TRBV5-6 to TRBJ1-4; D may be TRBD1 (5 bases). Germline V gene data show CDR1 as SGHDT and CDR2 as YYEEEE. The CDR3 spans 15 residues. Trimming removed 4 bases at V and 6 bases at J, with 16 bases between. The CDR3 protein is CASSPAGPGDEKLFF. CDR3 nucleotide sequence: TGTGCCAGCAGCCCCGCAGGGCCTGGGGATGAAAAACTGTTTTTT.

In this sample, this clonotype turned up many times. Little can be read into the size of this beta chain, an off-target read in a library designed for alpha chains. V is TRBV29-1 and J is TRBJ1-1; 11 bases fit TRBD1. V trimming: 4 bases; J trimming: 11 bases; junction bases outside the gene matches: 9. This CDR3 has 13 residues. CDR1 is SQVTM and CDR2 is ANQGSEA in the germline V gene. The CDR3 region has the DNA TGCAGCGTTGCGTCGGACAGGGGGCGTTGGGCTTTCTTT. Residues: CSVASDRGRWAFF.

This clonotype was found many times. This beta chain slipped into a library made for alpha chains as a stray read, so its size is not meaningful. The genes are TRBV7-8 and TRBJ2-4, with 9 positions matching TRBD2. The CDR3 length is 16 residues. The junction had 4 bases not matched to a gene; V was cut back by 2 bases and J by 2 bases. Germline V lookup: CDR1 SGHVS, CDR2 FQNEAQ. This CDR3 reads CASSLSSGITKNIQYF. For the CDR3, the DNA is TGTGCCAGCAGCTTATCTAGCGGGATAACCAAAAACATTCAGTACTTC. Full variable domain (rest looked up from reference TRBV7-8 and TRBJ2-4): GAGVSQSPRYKVAKRGQDVALRCDPISGHVSLFWYQQALGQGPEFLTYFQNEAQLDKSGLPSDRFFAERPEGSVSTLKIQRTQQEDSAVYLCASSLSSGITKNIQYFGAGTRLSVL.

This clonotype counts as medium-sized (0.01 to 0.1%). This beta chain is a stray sequence in a library constructed for alpha chains; its clone size is not meaningful. The CDR3 DNA reads as TGTGCCTGGGAGAGGGCTGATACGCAGTATTTT. Amino acid sequence: CAWERADTQYF. The chain recombines TRBV30 with TRBJ2-3; perhaps TRBD2 as D (5 bases). This CDR3 comprises 11 residues. Trimming pared 5 bases from V and 6 bases from J, leaving 9 bases between. CDR1 and CDR2 from the germline V gene are GTSNPN and SVGIG (reference sequence).

This clonotype is medium-sized in the sample. This beta chain slipped into a library made for alpha chains as a stray read, so its size is not meaningful. The gene calls are TRBV6-2 or TRBV6-3 and TRBJ2-1; D may correspond to TRBD1 or TRBD2 (5 bases each). Trimming took 8 bases from V and 12 from J, leaving 20 bases between them. The CDR3 consists of 13 residues. Germline CDR1 and CDR2: MNHEY and SVGEGT. Written as DNA, the CDR3 is TGTGCCAGCTCATTACCTCCGGGAAGGGGGCAGTTCTTC. Amino acids: CASSLPPGRGQFF.

There are many counts of this clonotype. This beta chain turned up in a library designed for alpha chains; as an off-target read, its abundance says little. V gene TRBV14 combines with J gene TRBJ1-2; D remains ambiguous. Looked up from germline, CDR1 is SGHDN and CDR2 is FVKESK. The CDR3 has 12 amino acids. V was pared by 2 bases and J by 8 bases, with 9 bases between. CDR3 coding DNA: TGTGCCAGCAGCCAATCAAGGAAAGGCTACACCTTC. Its translation: CASSQSRKGYTF.

This clonotype has at least ten counts. This beta chain is an off-target read within a library intended for alpha chains, so its frequency means little. This chain uses TRBV6-5 with TRBJ2-1; D perhaps matches TRBD1 (5 bases). Per the germline V gene, CDR1 is MNHEY and CDR2 is SVGAGI. The CDR3 sequence is 14 residues long. The ends were cut back, 3 bases at V and 6 bases at J, with 12 bases in the middle. This chain's CDR3 is CASSYGQRTNEQFF. The CDR3 bases are TGTGCCAGCAGTTATGGACAACGAACCAATGAGCAGTTCTTC.

This clonotype was found many times. The library was designed around alpha chains, so this beta chain is a stray read whose abundance carries little weight. The chain combines TRBV7-9 with TRBJ2-3; no reliable D call. CDR3 size: 15 residues. Trimming left V 1 base short and J 0 bases short, with 8 bases between. Germline-derived CDR1 and CDR2 are SEHNR and FQNEAQ (reference sequence). The CDR3: CASSLVGASTDTQYF. The CDR3 DNA sequence: TGTGCCAGCAGCTTAGTCGGCGCTAGCACAGATACGCAGTATTTT.

In this sample, this clonotype turned up many times. A library made for alpha chains picked up this beta chain off target, so its size means little. The chain has TRBV4-1 and TRBJ1-1, with 8 bases fitting TRBD1. V shed 0 bases, J shed 10 bases, and the junction held 7 bases outside the gene matches. Germline-derived CDR1 and CDR2 are MGHRA and YSYEKL. The CDR3 has 14 amino acids. In DNA, the CDR3 is TGCGCCAGCAGCCAAGAGGTTCGGACAGGGACAGCTTTCTTT. Its protein is CASSQEVRTGTAFF.

This clonotype was seen repeatedly, ten times or more. The library was prepared for alpha chains; this beta chain is a stray read, so its frequency means little. CDR3 bases: TGTGCCAGCAGGATTAATGAAAAACTGTTTTTT. The encoded protein is CASRINEKLFF. The chain uses TRBV12-3 or TRBV12-4 and TRBJ1-4; D gene ambiguous. This CDR3 is 11 amino acids long. The germline V and J ends were trimmed by 6 bases and 4 bases, with 3 bases remaining between them.